Following are 7 T cell receptor beta chains from one sample sequenced in a study of blood T cells in healthy people across ages. Combining a sample-barcoded 5' primer with a J-beta primer mix, a second PCR ran for roughly 7 to 12 cycles. From the 5' RACE reads, TCRdb called clonotypes with MiXCR, one entry per CDR3 protein. The repertoire holds roughly 2 million distinct CDR3 sequences, with about 49% as singletons. The sample was blood. Every receptor here comes from a woman aged 40-49 years in good health.

V usage is TRBV24-1 and J usage is TRBJ2-1, with 11 bases identical to TRBD1. The CDR3 sequence is 15 residues long. The junction had 6 bases not matched to a gene; V was cut back by 4 bases and J by 8 bases. CDR1 and CDR2 from the germline V gene are KGHDR and SFDVKD. The CDR3 is CATSEPGQGVHEQFF. As DNA, the CDR3 is TGTGCCACCAGTGAGCCGGGACAGGGGGTTCATGAGCAGTTCTTC.

This clonotype occurred a few times. The V and J genes are TRBV20-1 and TRBJ1-4; D is unresolved. Germline values: CDR1 DFQATT, CDR2 SNEGSKA (reference sequence). This CDR3 comprises 17 residues. V lost 4 bases and J lost 0, with 18 bases in between. CDR3 protein: CSAMKGPSVATNEKLFF. CDR3 nucleotide sequence: TGCAGTGCTATGAAGGGCCCAAGTGTTGCAACTAATGAAAAACTGTTTTTT.

This clonotype came up once. V is TRBV4-1 and J is TRBJ1-5; no reliable D call. The CDR3 is 13 amino acids. Between the trimmed V and J ends, which lost 5 bases and 3 bases, there was a span of 8 bases. Germline CDR1 is MGHRA and CDR2 is YSYEKL. The CDR3 DNA reads TGCGCCAGCAGCGGGTCCAACAATCAGCCCCAGCATTTT. This sequence encodes CASSGSNNQPQHF.

This clonotype was picked up a small number of times. The chain employs TRBV7-2 and TRBJ2-5; perhaps TRBD1 as D (6 bases). V lost 5 bases, J lost 5 bases, and 15 bases lay in between. CDR1 is SGHTA and CDR2 is FQGNSA in the germline V gene. CDR3 length equals 14 residues. For the CDR3, the DNA is TGTGCCAGCAGCCCGGGACACTACACGGAGACCCAGTACTTC. Protein: CASSPGHYTETQYF.

The chain employs TRBV6-4 and TRBJ2-7; 14 nucleotides line up with TRBD2. The CDR3 consists of 15 residues. Germline V gene data show CDR1 as MRHNA and CDR2 as SNTAGT. The trim removed 2 bases at V and 7 bases at J, leaving 4 bases unmatched. DNA for the CDR3: TGTGCCAGCAGTGACAGGGGACTAGCGGGGGAAGAGCAGTACTTC. This codes for CASSDRGLAGEEQYF.

The J gene is TRBJ2-7, the V gene TRBV20-1, with a tentative D call TRBD1 (6 bases). This CDR3 is 15 amino acids long. Between the trimmed V and J ends, which lost 3 bases and 2 bases, there was a span of 17 bases. Germline CDR1 reads DFQATT; CDR2 reads SNEGSKA (reference sequence). The CDR3 DNA reads TGCAGTGCTAGCGCTTATGACAGGCGGACCTACGAGCAGTACTTC. Amino acid sequence: CSASAYDRRTYEQYF.

This clonotype was picked up a small number of times. The J gene is TRBJ2-3, the V gene TRBV20-1; 16 nucleotides align to TRBD2. V shed 4 bases, J shed 6 bases, and the junction held 4 bases outside the gene matches. The CDR3 totals 15 residues. Looked up from germline, CDR1 is DFQATT and CDR2 is SNEGSKA (reference sequence). The CDR3 nucleotides are TGCAGTGCTATGGGACTAGCGGGGGGGCGCGATACGCAGTATTTT. Its translation is CSAMGLAGGRDTQYF.